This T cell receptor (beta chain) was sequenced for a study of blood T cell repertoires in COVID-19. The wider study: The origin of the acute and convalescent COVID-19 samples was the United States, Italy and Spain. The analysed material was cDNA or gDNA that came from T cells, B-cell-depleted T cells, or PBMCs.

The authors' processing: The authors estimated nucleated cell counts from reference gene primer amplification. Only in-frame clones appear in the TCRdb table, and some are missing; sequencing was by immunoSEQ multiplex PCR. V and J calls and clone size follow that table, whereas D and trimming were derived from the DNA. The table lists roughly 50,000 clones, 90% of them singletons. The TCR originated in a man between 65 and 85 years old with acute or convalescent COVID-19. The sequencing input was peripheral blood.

The chain's CDR3 is CASSRTGSNSPLHF. CDR3 bases: TGTGCCAGCAGTCGGACAGGGAGTAATTCACCCCTCCACTTT. V gene TRBV2 combines with J gene TRBJ1-6; 8 positions match TRBD1. Per germline, CDR1 SNHLY and CDR2 FYNNEI. This CDR3 has 14 residues. J gave up 6 bases and V 5 bases, and 3 bases lay outside the gene matches.